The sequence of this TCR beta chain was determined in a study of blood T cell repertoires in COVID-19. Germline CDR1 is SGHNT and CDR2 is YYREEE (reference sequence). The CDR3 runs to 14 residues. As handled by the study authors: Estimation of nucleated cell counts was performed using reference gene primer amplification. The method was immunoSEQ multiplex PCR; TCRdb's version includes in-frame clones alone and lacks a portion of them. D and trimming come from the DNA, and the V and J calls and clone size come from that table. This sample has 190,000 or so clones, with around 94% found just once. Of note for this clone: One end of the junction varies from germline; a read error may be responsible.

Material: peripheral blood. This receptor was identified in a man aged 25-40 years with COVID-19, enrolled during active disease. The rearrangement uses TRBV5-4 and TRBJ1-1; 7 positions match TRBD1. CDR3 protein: CASRLGQLNTEAFF. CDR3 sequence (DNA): TGTGCCAGCAGATTGGGACAGCTAAACACTGAAGCTTTCTTT.